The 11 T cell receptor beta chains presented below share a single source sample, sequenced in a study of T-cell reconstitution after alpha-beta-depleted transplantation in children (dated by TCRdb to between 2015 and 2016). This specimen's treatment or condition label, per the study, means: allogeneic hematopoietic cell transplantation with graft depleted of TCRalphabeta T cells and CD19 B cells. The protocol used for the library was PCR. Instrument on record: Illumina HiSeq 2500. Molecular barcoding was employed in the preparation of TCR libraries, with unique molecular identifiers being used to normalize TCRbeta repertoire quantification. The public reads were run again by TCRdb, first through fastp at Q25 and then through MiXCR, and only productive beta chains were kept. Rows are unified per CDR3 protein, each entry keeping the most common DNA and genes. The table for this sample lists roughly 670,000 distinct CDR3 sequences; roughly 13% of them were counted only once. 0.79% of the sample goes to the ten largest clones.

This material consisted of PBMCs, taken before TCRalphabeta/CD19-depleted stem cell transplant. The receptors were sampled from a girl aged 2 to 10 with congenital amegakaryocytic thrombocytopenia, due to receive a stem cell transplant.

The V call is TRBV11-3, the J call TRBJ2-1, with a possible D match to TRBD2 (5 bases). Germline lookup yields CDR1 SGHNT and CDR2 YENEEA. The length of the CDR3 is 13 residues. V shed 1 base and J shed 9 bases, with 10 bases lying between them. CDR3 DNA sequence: TGTGCCAGCAGCTTAGGGTCTAGCTTTGAGCAGTTCTTC. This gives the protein CASSLGSSFEQFF.

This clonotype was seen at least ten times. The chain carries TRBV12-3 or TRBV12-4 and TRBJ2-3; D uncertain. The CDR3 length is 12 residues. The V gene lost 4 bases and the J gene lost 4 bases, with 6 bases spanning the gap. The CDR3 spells CASSYHADTQYF. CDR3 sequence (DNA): TGTGCCAGCAGTTATCATGCAGATACGCAGTATTTT.

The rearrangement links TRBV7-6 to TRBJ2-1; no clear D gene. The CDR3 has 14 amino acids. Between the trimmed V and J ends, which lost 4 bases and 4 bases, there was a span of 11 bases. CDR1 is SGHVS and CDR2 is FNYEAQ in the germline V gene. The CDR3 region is CASSSPSEYNEQFF. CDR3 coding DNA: TGTGCCAGCAGCTCGCCCAGCGAGTACAATGAGCAGTTCTTC.

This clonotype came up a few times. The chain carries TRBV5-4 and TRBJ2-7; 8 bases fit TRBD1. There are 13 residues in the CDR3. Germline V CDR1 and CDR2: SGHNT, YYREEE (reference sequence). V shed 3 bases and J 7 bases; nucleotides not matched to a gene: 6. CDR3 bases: TGTGCCAGCAGCTCACCAGGGGGCCGAGAGCAGTACTTC. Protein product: CASSSPGGREQYF.

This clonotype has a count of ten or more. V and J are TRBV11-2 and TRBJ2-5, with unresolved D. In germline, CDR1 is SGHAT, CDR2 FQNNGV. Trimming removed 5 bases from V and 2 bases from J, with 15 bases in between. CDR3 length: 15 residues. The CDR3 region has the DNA TGTGCCAGCAGCCCCTTAACAATATTACAAGAGACCCAGTACTTC. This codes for CASSPLTILQETQYF.

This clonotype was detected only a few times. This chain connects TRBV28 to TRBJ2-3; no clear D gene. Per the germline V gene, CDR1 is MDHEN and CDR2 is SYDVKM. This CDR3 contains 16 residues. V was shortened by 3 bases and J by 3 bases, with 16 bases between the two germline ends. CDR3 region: CASSLGRSLGTDTQYF. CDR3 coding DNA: TGTGCCAGCAGTTTGGGCCGTTCCCTAGGGACAGATACGCAGTATTTT. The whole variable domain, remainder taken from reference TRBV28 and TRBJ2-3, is DVKVTQSSRYLVKRTGEKVFLECVQDMDHENMFWYRQDPGLGLRLIYFSYDVKMKEKGDIPEGYSVSREKKERFSLILESASTNQTSMYLCASSLGRSLGTDTQYFGPGTRLTVL.

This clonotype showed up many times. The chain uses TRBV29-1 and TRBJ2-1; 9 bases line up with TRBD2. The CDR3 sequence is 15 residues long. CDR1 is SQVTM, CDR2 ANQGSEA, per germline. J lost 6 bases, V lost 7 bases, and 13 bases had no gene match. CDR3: CSGSGAGGLGNEQFF. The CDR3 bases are TGCAGCGGCTCAGGAGCGGGAGGCCTAGGCAATGAGCAGTTCTTC.

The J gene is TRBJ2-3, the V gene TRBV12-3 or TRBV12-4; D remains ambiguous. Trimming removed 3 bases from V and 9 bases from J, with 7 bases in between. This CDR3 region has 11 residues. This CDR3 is CASSFDVTQYF. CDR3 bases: TGTGCCAGCAGTTTTGACGTCACGCAGTATTTT.

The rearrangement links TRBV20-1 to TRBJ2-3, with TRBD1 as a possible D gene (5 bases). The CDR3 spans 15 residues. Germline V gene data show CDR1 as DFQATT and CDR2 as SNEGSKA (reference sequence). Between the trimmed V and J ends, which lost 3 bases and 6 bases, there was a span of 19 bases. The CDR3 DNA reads TGCAGTGCTAGTCGGGCCCAGGGAACCGGGGATACGCAGTATTTT. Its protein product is CSASRAQGTGDTQYF.

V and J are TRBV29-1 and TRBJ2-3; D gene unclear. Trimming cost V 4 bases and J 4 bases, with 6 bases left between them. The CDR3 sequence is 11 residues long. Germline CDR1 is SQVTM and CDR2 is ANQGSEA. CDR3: CSVVISDTQYF. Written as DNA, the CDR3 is TGCAGCGTTGTTATCTCAGATACGCAGTATTTT.

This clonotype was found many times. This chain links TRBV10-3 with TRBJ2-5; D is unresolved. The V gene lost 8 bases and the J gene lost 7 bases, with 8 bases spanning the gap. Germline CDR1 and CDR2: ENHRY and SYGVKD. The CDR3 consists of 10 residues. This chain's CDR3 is CAIRLATQYF. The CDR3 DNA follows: TGTGCCATCCGGCTTGCGACCCAGTACTTC.